The table lists the clone carrying this T cell receptor (beta chain) with a few counts. Its antigen is not identified. TCRdb re-called the multiplex PCR reads with MiXCR, one entry per CDR3 protein. This table has about 94,000 distinct CDR3 sequences, roughly 28% appearing once. The sample is drawn from a study of breast tumors, draining lymph nodes, adjacent tissues. Study-wide results and limits: Tumors had less TCR diversity than lymph nodes, more than nontumor tissue. Compared with basal-like, luminal-like tumors shared significantly more repertoire with nontumor tissue. Most tumor T cells seemingly derive from lymph node, then expand in tumor. The lymph node origin of tumor T cells was framed as consistent with a hypothesis, not demonstrated.

Germline-derived CDR1 and CDR2 are DFQATT and SNEGSKA (reference sequence). CDR3 size: 14 residues. V gave up 6 bases and J gave up 0 bases, with 15 bases separating them. Breast cancer patients provided tissue from their axillary draining lymph nodes. The rearrangement joins TRBV20-1 to TRBJ2-7; a weak D match, TRBD2 (6 bases). Sequenced input: axillary lymph node tissue. The sequence came from a female donor with breast cancer. Some clones in this sample may be carry-over from other donors' samples. The CDR3 reads CSASRDSLSYEQYF. In DNA, the CDR3 is TGCAGTGCCAGCCGGGACTCGCTCTCCTACGAGCAGTACTTC.